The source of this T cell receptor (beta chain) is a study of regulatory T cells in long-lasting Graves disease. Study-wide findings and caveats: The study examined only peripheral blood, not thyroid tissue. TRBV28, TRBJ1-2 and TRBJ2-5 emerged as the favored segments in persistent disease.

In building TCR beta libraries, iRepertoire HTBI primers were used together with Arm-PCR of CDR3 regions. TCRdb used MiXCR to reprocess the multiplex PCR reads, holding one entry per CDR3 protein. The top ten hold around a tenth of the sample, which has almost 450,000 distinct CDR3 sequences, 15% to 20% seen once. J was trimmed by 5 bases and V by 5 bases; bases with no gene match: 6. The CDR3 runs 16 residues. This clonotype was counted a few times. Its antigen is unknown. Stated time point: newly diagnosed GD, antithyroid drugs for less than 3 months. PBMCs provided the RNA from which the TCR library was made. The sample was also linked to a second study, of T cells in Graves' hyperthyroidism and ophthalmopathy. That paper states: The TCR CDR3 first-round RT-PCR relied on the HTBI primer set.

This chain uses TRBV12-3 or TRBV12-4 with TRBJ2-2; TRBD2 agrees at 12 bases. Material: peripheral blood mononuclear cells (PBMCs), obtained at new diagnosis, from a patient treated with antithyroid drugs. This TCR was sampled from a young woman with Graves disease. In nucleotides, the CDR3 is TGTGCCAGCAGTCGATGGACTAGCGGGACTACCGGGGAGCTGTTTTTT. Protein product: CASSRWTSGTTGELFF.